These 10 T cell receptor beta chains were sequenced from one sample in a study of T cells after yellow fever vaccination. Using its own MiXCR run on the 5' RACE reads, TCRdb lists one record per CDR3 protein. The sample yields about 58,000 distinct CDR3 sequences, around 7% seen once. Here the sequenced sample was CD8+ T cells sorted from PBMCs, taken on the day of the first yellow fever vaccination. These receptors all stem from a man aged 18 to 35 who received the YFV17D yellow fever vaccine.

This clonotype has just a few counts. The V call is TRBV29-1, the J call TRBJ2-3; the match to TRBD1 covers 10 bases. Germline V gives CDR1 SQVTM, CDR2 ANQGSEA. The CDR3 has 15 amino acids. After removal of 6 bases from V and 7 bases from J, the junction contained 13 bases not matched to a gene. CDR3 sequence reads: CSVDGTGERSYTQYF. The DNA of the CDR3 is TGCAGCGTGGATGGGACAGGGGAGCGGAGCTATACGCAGTATTTT.

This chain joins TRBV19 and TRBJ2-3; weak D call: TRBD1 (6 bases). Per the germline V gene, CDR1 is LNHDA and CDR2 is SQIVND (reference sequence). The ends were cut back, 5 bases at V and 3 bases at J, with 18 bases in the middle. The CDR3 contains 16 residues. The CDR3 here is CASSPGTLSSTDTQYF. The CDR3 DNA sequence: TGTGCCAGTAGTCCTGGGACACTCAGCTCTACAGATACGCAGTATTTT.

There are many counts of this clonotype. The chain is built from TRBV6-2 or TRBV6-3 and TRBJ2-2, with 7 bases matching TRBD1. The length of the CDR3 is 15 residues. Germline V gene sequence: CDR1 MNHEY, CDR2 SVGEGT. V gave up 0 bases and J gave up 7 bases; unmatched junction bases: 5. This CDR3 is CASSYSGRGNGELFF. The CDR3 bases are TGTGCCAGCAGTTACTCTGGCAGGGGGAACGGGGAGCTGTTTTTT.

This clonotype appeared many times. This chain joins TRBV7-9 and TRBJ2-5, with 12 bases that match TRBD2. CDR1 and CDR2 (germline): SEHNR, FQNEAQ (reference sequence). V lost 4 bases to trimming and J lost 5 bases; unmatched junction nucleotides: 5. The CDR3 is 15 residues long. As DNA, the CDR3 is TGTGCCAGCAGCTCGGGACTAGCGGGTGATGAGACCCAGTACTTC. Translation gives CASSSGLAGDETQYF.

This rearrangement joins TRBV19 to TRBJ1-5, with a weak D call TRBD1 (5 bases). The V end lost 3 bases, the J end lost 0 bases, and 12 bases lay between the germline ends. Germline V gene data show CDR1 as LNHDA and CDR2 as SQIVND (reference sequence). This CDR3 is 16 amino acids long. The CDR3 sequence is CASSIRQFYSNQPQHF. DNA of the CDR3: TGTGCCAGTAGTATCAGACAGTTTTATAGCAATCAGCCCCAGCATTTT.

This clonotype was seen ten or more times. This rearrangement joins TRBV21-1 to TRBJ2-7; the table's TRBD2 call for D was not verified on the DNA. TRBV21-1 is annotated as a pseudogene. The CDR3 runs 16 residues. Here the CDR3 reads CASSKEQRGAAYEQYV. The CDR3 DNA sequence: TGTGCCAGCAGCAAAGAACAGCGGGGGGCCGCCTACGAGCAGTACGTC.

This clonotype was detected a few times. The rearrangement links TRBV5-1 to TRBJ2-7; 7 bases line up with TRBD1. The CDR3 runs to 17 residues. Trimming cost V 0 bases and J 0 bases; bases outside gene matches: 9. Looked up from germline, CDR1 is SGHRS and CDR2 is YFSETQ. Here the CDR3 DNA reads TGCGCCAGCAGCTTGGCCGGGACAGAACTAAGCTCCTACGAGCAGTACTTC. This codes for CASSLAGTELSSYEQYF.

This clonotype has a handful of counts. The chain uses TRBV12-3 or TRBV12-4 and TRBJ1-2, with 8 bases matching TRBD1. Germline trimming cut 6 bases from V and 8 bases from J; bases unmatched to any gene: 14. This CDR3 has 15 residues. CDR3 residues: CASRRTDRGSLGYTF. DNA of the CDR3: TGTGCCAGCAGGCGCACTGACAGGGGATCTTTGGGCTACACCTTC.

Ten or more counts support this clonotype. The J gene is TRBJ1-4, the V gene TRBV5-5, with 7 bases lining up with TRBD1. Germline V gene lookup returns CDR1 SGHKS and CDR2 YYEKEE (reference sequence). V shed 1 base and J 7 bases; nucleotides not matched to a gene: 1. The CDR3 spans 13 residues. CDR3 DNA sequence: TGTGCCAGCAGCTTGACAGGGGCTGAAAAACTGTTTTTT. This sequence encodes CASSLTGAEKLFF.

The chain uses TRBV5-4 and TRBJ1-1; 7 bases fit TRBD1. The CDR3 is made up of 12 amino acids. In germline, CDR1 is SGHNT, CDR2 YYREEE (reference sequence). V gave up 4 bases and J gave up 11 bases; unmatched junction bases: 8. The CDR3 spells CASSPNDRDAFF. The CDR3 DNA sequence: TGTGCCAGCAGCCCGAACGACAGGGACGCTTTCTTT.